These T cell receptor beta chains were read from a single sample in a study of blood T cell repertoires in COVID-19. Assay used: immunoSEQ multiplex PCR; TCRdb lists only in-frame clones, some missing. The sample has about 71,000 clones; 80% to 90% are singletons. Sequenced material: peripheral blood. Every receptor here comes from a human donor in a cohort sampled during active COVID-19. Both conserved end residues are part of each CDR3. D genes are given only for firm matches. Where a row states a size, it is once, few, many or the class of an expanded clone; other rows omit it.

abundance	d_gene	v_gene	j_gene	len	CDR3nt	CDR3aa
NA	NA	TRBV10-1	TRBJ1-1	15	TGCGCCACCATACGATTAGAACAGGGAGAATCTGAAGCTTTCTTT	CATIRLEQGESEAFF
NA	NA	TRBV19	TRBJ2-7	12	TGTGCCAGTAGTCGGACAGCCTACGAGCAGTACTTC	CASSRTAYEQYF
NA	NA	TRBV7-2	TRBJ1-1	15	TGTGCCAGCAGCTTAACCCAGGTTACTCACACTGAAGCTTTCTTT	CASSLTQVTHTEAFF
NA	NA	TRBV7-9	TRBJ2-3	16	TGTGCCAGCAGCAGAACTGGGACACTCATCACAGATACGCAGTATTTT	CASSRTGTLITDTQYF
NA	NA	TRBV7-2	TRBJ2-2	16	TGTGCCAGCAGCCCTAGCGATAGGAGCAACACCGGGGAGCTGTTTTTT	CASSPSDRSNTGELFF
NA	TRBD1	TRBV18	TRBJ1-1	17	TGTGCCAGCTCACCACGTGACAGGGGGCGGTTGAACACTGAAGCTTTCTTT	CASSPRDRGRLNTEAFF
NA	TRBD2	TRBV2	TRBJ2-5	14	TGTGCCAGCCGTCGTAGCGGGGGGGAAGAGACCCAGTACTTC	CASRRSGGEETQYF
once	TRBD2	TRBV2	TRBJ2-3	15	TGTGCCAGCAGGGTAGCGGGAGGGCCTTCAGATACGCAGTATTTT	CASRVAGGPSDTQYF
NA	NA	TRBV5-5	TRBJ1-6	15	TGTGCCAGCAGTCCTCAGGGATTTGATAATTCACCCCTCCACTTT	CASSPQGFDNSPLHF
NA	TRBD1	TRBV18	TRBJ2-2	14	TGTGCCAGCTCCCCCCGACAGGGAACCGGGGAGCTGTTTTTT	CASSPRQGTGELFF
once	TRBD1	TRBV28	TRBJ1-3	16	TGTGCCAGCAGTCCCGGACAGGGGGCGGTTGGAAACACCATATATTTT	CASSPGQGAVGNTIYF
NA	NA	TRBV30	TRBJ2-5	12	TGTGCCATGGGAGGGCAGGGGGAGACCCAGTACTTC	CAMGGQGETQYF
NA	TRBD2	TRBV4-2	TRBJ2-3	17	TGTGCCAGCAGCCAAGATGGACTAGCGGGACCCACAGATACGCAGTATTTT	CASSQDGLAGPTDTQYF
NA	TRBD2	TRBV24-1	TRBJ2-3	16	TGTGCCACCAGTGATTTTACTAGCGGGAGATCGTATACGCAGTATTTT	CATSDFTSGRSYTQYF
NA	TRBD2	TRBV27	TRBJ2-2	16	TGTGCCAGCAGGAATATAGCGGGAGCGAACACCGGGGAGCTGTTTTTT	CASRNIAGANTGELFF
NA	TRBD2	TRBV24-1	TRBJ2-7	15	TGTGCCACCAGTGATTCTTGGCGGGGGGGCGCCGAGCAGTACTTC	CATSDSWRGGAEQYF
NA	NA	TRBV2	TRBJ2-7	11	TGTGCCAGCAGTGATTTCAACGAGCAGTACTTC	CASSDFNEQYF
once	TRBD1	TRBV18	TRBJ2-7	15	TGTGCCAGCTCACCACAAACAGGGGGTCCCCTCGAGCAGTACTTC	CASSPQTGGPLEQYF
few	NA	TRBV7-3	TRBJ2-2	15	TGTGCCAGCAGCCCAGCAGGTGCGAACACCGGGGAGCTGTTTTTT	CASSPAGANTGELFF
NA	NA	TRBV28	TRBJ2-1	14	TGTGCCAGCAGCAAGGGGGGGACCTACAATGAGCAGTTCTTC	CASSKGGTYNEQFF
once	TRBD2	TRBV10-3	TRBJ2-7	16	TGTGCCATCAGTCCACAGCGGGGGGACGTACCCTACGAGCAGTACTTC	CAISPQRGDVPYEQYF
NA	NA	TRBV6-5	TRBJ1-1	13	TGTGCCAGCACCTTAGACGGGTTCGGTGGGGCTTTCTTT	CASTLDGFGGAFF
NA	TRBD1	TRBV9	TRBJ2-1	16	TGTGCCAGCAGCCTTTATTCAGGGGGCAACTACAATGAGCAGTTCTTC	CASSLYSGGNYNEQFF
NA	NA	TRBV27	TRBJ2-1	16	TGTGCCAGCAGTCCCCTCCCAGGAAGAACCTACAATGAGCAGTTCTTC	CASSPLPGRTYNEQFF
NA	NA	TRBV5-1	TRBJ2-2	14	TGCGCCAGCAGCTTCACAGATAGGACCGGGGAGCTGTTTTTT	CASSFTDRTGELFF
NA	TRBD2	TRBV7-2	TRBJ2-2	16	TGTGCCAGCAGCTTTGATCTAGCGGGGGGTGCCGGGGAGCTGTTTTTT	CASSFDLAGGAGELFF
once	NA	TRBV4-2	TRBJ2-3	15	TGTGCCAGCAGCCAAGATGAGCGGGGCACAGATACGCAGTATTTT	CASSQDERGTDTQYF
NA	NA	TRBV27	TRBJ2-7	13	TGTGCCAGCAGTCATACTAGTTTCCACGAGCAGTACTTC	CASSHTSFHEQYF
NA	NA	TRBV19	TRBJ2-5	13	TGTGCCAGTAGTCAGGACAGTCAAGAGACCCAGTACTTC	CASSQDSQETQYF
NA	NA	TRBV29-1	TRBJ2-7	13	TGCAGCGTTGACCGGGACACAAGAGGGGAGCAGTACTTC	CSVDRDTRGEQYF
NA	NA	TRBV7-8	TRBJ2-5	16	TGTGCCAGCAGCCTCCTCGGGGGAGGATTCCAAGAGACCCAGTACTTC	CASSLLGGGFQETQYF
NA	NA	TRBV29-1	TRBJ2-3	12	TGCAGCGGAGCGCCTAATTCAGATACGCAGTATTTT	CSGAPNSDTQYF
NA	TRBD2	TRBV6-2/TRBV6-3	TRBJ2-1	15	TGTGCCAGCAGTTACGGCGGGAGCGCGTACAATGAGCAGTTCTTC	CASSYGGSAYNEQFF
NA	NA	TRBV6-5	TRBJ2-2	14	TGTGCCAGCAACAGCTTATGGAACACCGGGGAGCTGTTTTTT	CASNSLWNTGELFF
NA	NA	TRBV11-3	TRBJ1-1	13	TGTGCCAGCAGCCCTAAAAGTACGACTGAAGCTTTCTTT	CASSPKSTTEAFF
NA	TRBD1	TRBV28	TRBJ2-7	12	TGTGCCAGCAATCAGGGGGCTTACGAGCAGTACTTC	CASNQGAYEQYF
NA	NA	TRBV5-8	TRBJ1-5	11	TGTGCCAGCAGCCGCGGGGGGCCCCAGCATTTT	CASSRGGPQHF
NA	NA	TRBV28	TRBJ1-1	11	TGTGCCAGCAGCGGGAACACTGAAGCTTTCTTT	CASSGNTEAFF
NA	TRBD2	TRBV5-4	TRBJ2-7	14	TGTGCCAGCAGCGACACCAGCGGGAGTTACGAGCAGTACTTC	CASSDTSGSYEQYF
few	NA	TRBV28	TRBJ1-5	12	TGTGCCAGCAGTGGGAGCGATTGGGCCCAGCATTTT	CASSGSDWAQHF
once	NA	TRBV9	TRBJ2-5	13	TGTGCCAGCAGCCTTGAAGCGGGCGGGACCCAGTACTTC	CASSLEAGGTQYF
NA	NA	TRBV28	TRBJ2-7	14	TGTGCCAGCAACCGAGGGACATTTAGCTACGAGCAGTACTTC	CASNRGTFSYEQYF
NA	NA	TRBV18	TRBJ2-3	15	TGTGCCAGCTCACCTCCGGCAGGGGGGCCAGATACGCAGTATTTT	CASSPPAGGPDTQYF
NA	NA	TRBV23-1	TRBJ2-7	16	TGCGCCAGCAGTCAATCATTAGGGACAAAAGGCGACGAGCAGTACTTC	CASSQSLGTKGDEQYF
NA	NA	TRBV5-5	TRBJ1-3	16	TGTGCCAGCAGCTTGGAGTTAGTTTCGGGAGGAAACACCATATATTTT	CASSLELVSGGNTIYF